The rows below give T cell receptor beta chains drawn from one sample of a study of siplizumab effects on memory and regulatory T cells. Produced via immunoSEQ multiplex PCR; TCRdb's table is partial and in-frame only. Among just over 8,500 clones listed, more than 60% were seen once. Sequenced: effector memory CD8+ T cells sorted from blood. Source of these receptors: a human donor in good health. Each CDR3 is given with its conserved first and last residue. Fields, in order: J gene, V gene, clone size, D gene, CDR3 DNA, CDR3 protein. The D gene is left open where the match is weak. For some rows the clone size is stated as once, few or many, or as a class when expanded; others skip it.

J gene: TRBJ1-2
V gene: TRBV4-1
clone size: .
D gene: .
CDR3 DNA: TGCGCCAGCAGCCAAGTGGGGGACAAATATGGCTACACCTTC
CDR3 protein: CASSQVGDKYGYTF

J gene: TRBJ2-1
V gene: TRBV7-3
clone size: .
D gene: TRBD2
CDR3 DNA: TGTGCCAGCAGCTTAAGTGTCTGGACTAGCGTCCTCTCCTACAATGAGCAGTTCTTC
CDR3 protein: CASSLSVWTSVLSYNEQFF

J gene: TRBJ2-7
V gene: TRBV6-4
clone size: .
D gene: .
CDR3 DNA: TGTGCCAGCAGCTTGGGCCGGAGCTCCTACGAGCAGTACTTC
CDR3 protein: CASSLGRSSYEQYF

J gene: TRBJ1-3
V gene: TRBV30
clone size: .
D gene: .
CDR3 DNA: TGTGCCTGGAGGATTACCACGGGCAACTCTGGAAACACCATATATTTT
CDR3 protein: CAWRITTGNSGNTIYF

J gene: TRBJ1-6
V gene: TRBV9
clone size: .
D gene: .
CDR3 DNA: TGTGCCAGCAGCGCCCATTGGGTCGGAGATTCACCCCTCCACTTT
CDR3 protein: CASSAHWVGDSPLHF

J gene: TRBJ2-7
V gene: TRBV13
clone size: .
D gene: TRBD2
CDR3 DNA: TGTGCCACCCTATCCAGGGCTAGCGGGGAATGGCCCTTCCCTTACGAGCAGTACTTC
CDR3 protein: CATLSRASGEWPFPYEQYF

J gene: TRBJ2-7
V gene: TRBV10-3
clone size: .
D gene: TRBD1
CDR3 DNA: TGTGCCATCAGTGACTCCCAGCCTCAGGGGGCCAACCACGAGCAGTACTTC
CDR3 protein: CAISDSQPQGANHEQYF

J gene: TRBJ2-5
V gene: TRBV5-1
clone size: few
D gene: TRBD2
CDR3 DNA: TGCGCCAGCAGCGCCCATAGCGGGGGGAGTCAAGAGACCCAGTACTTC
CDR3 protein: CASSAHSGGSQETQYF

J gene: TRBJ2-6
V gene: TRBV7-3
clone size: .
D gene: .
CDR3 DNA: TGTGCCAGCAGCCGCGACTACTCTGGGGCCAACGTCCTGACTTTC
CDR3 protein: CASSRDYSGANVLTF

J gene: TRBJ2-6
V gene: TRBV19
clone size: .
D gene: .
CDR3 DNA: TGTGCCAGTAGAACAATACTCTCTGGGGCCAACGTCCTGACTTTC
CDR3 protein: CASRTILSGANVLTF

J gene: TRBJ2-7
V gene: TRBV5-4
clone size: .
D gene: TRBD1
CDR3 DNA: TGTGCCAGGCCCCCGGCCCGGGACAGGGCAACCTACGAGCAGTACTTC
CDR3 protein: CARPPARDRATYEQYF

J gene: TRBJ2-1
V gene: TRBV5-5
clone size: .
D gene: .
CDR3 DNA: TGTGCCAGCAGCTTGGAGGATTACCATGAGCAGTTCTTC
CDR3 protein: CASSLEDYHEQFF

J gene: TRBJ2-1
V gene: TRBV7-3
clone size: .
D gene: TRBD2
CDR3 DNA: TGTGCCAGCAGCCCTCCGGGGGGAGAGTCCTACAATGAGCAGTTCTTC
CDR3 protein: CASSPPGGESYNEQFF

J gene: TRBJ2-3
V gene: TRBV25-1
clone size: .
D gene: .
CDR3 DNA: TGTGCCAGCAACGGTCACACAGATACGCAGTATTTT
CDR3 protein: CASNGHTDTQYF

J gene: TRBJ2-2
V gene: TRBV6-4
clone size: .
D gene: TRBD1
CDR3 DNA: TGTGCCAGCAAGGAGGACAGGGATGACACCGGGGAGCTGTTTTTT
CDR3 protein: CASKEDRDDTGELFF

J gene: TRBJ2-3
V gene: TRBV9
clone size: .
D gene: .
CDR3 DNA: TGTGCCAGCAGCGTAGCTTACACAGATACGCAGTATTTT
CDR3 protein: CASSVAYTDTQYF

J gene: TRBJ1-4
V gene: TRBV9
clone size: .
D gene: .
CDR3 DNA: TGTGCCAGCAGCGGAGGGGCAGGCCAGGGTGAAAAACTGTTTTTT
CDR3 protein: CASSGGAGQGEKLFF

J gene: TRBJ2-3
V gene: TRBV6-5
clone size: .
D gene: TRBD2
CDR3 DNA: TGTGCCAGCAGCCGGGGGGCAGATACGCAGTATTTT
CDR3 protein: CASSRGADTQYF

J gene: TRBJ2-6
V gene: TRBV19
clone size: few
D gene: TRBD1
CDR3 DNA: TGTGCCAGTAGTCTAAGACCGGGACAGGGGGCGCCGGGGGCCAACGTCCTGACTTTC
CDR3 protein: CASSLRPGQGAPGANVLTF

J gene: TRBJ2-7
V gene: TRBV7-6
clone size: .
D gene: .
CDR3 DNA: TGTGCCAGCAGCTTAGATCTCCCGAACTCCTACGAGCAGTACTTC
CDR3 protein: CASSLDLPNSYEQYF

J gene: TRBJ2-5
V gene: TRBV7-9
clone size: few
D gene: .
CDR3 DNA: TGTGCCAGCAGCTTAGCGCTGGGGGGCCAAGAGACCCAGTACTTC
CDR3 protein: CASSLALGGQETQYF

J gene: TRBJ2-2
V gene: TRBV4-3
clone size: many
D gene: .
CDR3 DNA: TGCGCCAGCAAAGGGAGCGGGGAGCTGTTTTTT
CDR3 protein: CASKGSGELFF

J gene: TRBJ2-3
V gene: TRBV29-1
clone size: .
D gene: .
CDR3 DNA: TGCAGCGTTGAAGGTCAGGTGTATGGGCAAGATACGCAGTATTTT
CDR3 protein: CSVEGQVYGQDTQYF

J gene: TRBJ2-1
V gene: TRBV6-5
clone size: .
D gene: .
CDR3 DNA: TGTGCCAGCAGTTACTCGGGGGGTGAGCAGTTCTTC
CDR3 protein: CASSYSGGEQFF

J gene: TRBJ2-3
V gene: TRBV6-5
clone size: few
D gene: .
CDR3 DNA: TGTGCCAGCAGTTACTCGACCACAGATACGCAGTATTTT
CDR3 protein: CASSYSTTDTQYF

J gene: TRBJ1-1
V gene: TRBV5-1
clone size: .
D gene: .
CDR3 DNA: TGCGCCAGCAGCCTCAGTGGCATGAACACTGAAGCTTTCTTT
CDR3 protein: CASSLSGMNTEAFF

J gene: TRBJ1-5
V gene: TRBV5-5
clone size: once
D gene: .
CDR3 DNA: TGTGCCAGCAGCCAAGTTAGCGGGGGAAACAATCAGCCCCAGCATTTT
CDR3 protein: CASSQVSGGNNQPQHF

J gene: TRBJ2-3
V gene: TRBV4-2
clone size: .
D gene: TRBD2
CDR3 DNA: TGTGCCAGCAGCCAAGTTGAGCGGGAGGGGGATACGCAGTATTTT
CDR3 protein: CASSQVEREGDTQYF

J gene: TRBJ2-3
V gene: TRBV6-4
clone size: .
D gene: TRBD2
CDR3 DNA: TGTGCCAGCAGTGACTCGACTAGCGGGGGGGATACGCAGTATTTT
CDR3 protein: CASSDSTSGGDTQYF

J gene: TRBJ2-1
V gene: TRBV6-4
clone size: once
D gene: TRBD2
CDR3 DNA: TGTGCCAGCAGTGACTCAGGGACTAGCGAGTACAATGAGCAGTTCTTC
CDR3 protein: CASSDSGTSEYNEQFF

J gene: TRBJ2-3
V gene: TRBV15
clone size: few
D gene: TRBD2
CDR3 DNA: TGTGCCACCAGCAGAGAAGCGGGAGGGCCAGATACGCAGTATTTT
CDR3 protein: CATSREAGGPDTQYF

J gene: TRBJ2-3
V gene: TRBV4-2
clone size: .
D gene: TRBD2
CDR3 DNA: TGTGCCAGCAGCCAAGACGGCGCGGGGGGGGTCGCAGATACGCAGTATTTT
CDR3 protein: CASSQDGAGGVADTQYF

J gene: TRBJ2-2
V gene: TRBV6-4
clone size: few
D gene: TRBD2
CDR3 DNA: TGTGCCAGCAGTGACGTCGCGGGAGGGGTCGGGGAGCTGTTTTTT
CDR3 protein: CASSDVAGGVGELFF

J gene: TRBJ2-2
V gene: TRBV25-1
clone size: .
D gene: .
CDR3 DNA: TGTGCCAGCAGGACCCCAGGGTGGGGCACCGGGGAGCTGTTTTTT
CDR3 protein: CASRTPGWGTGELFF

J gene: TRBJ2-3
V gene: TRBV5-3
clone size: .
D gene: .
CDR3 DNA: TGTGCCAGCAGCTGGGCCGGAGATACGCAGTATTTT
CDR3 protein: CASSWAGDTQYF

J gene: TRBJ2-7
V gene: TRBV18
clone size: few
D gene: .
CDR3 DNA: TGTGCCAGCTCACCCGGACAGAGCTACGAGCAGTACTTC
CDR3 protein: CASSPGQSYEQYF

J gene: TRBJ2-2
V gene: TRBV25-1
clone size: .
D gene: .
CDR3 DNA: TGTGCCAGCAGCGGGGGAACGAACACCGGGGAGCTGTTTTTT
CDR3 protein: CASSGGTNTGELFF

J gene: TRBJ2-7
V gene: TRBV7-9
clone size: .
D gene: TRBD2
CDR3 DNA: TGTGCCAGCAGCGAACTAGCGAGTTCCTCCTACGAGCAGTACTTC
CDR3 protein: CASSELASSSYEQYF

J gene: TRBJ2-7
V gene: TRBV6-5
clone size: .
D gene: .
CDR3 DNA: TGTGCCAGCAGTTACTCGGGGGGCGCACGGGACGAGCAGTACTTC
CDR3 protein: CASSYSGGARDEQYF

J gene: TRBJ1-6
V gene: TRBV5-1
clone size: .
D gene: .
CDR3 DNA: TGCGCCAGCAGTTTACGGGAAGGCGAGCCACCCCTCCACTTT
CDR3 protein: CASSLREGEPPLHF

J gene: TRBJ1-1
V gene: TRBV19
clone size: .
D gene: .
CDR3 DNA: TGTGCCAGTAGTATAGATCTATCAGGGTATGGAGCTTTCTTT
CDR3 protein: CASSIDLSGYGAFF

J gene: TRBJ2-3
V gene: TRBV2
clone size: .
D gene: .
CDR3 DNA: TGTGCCACCAGAGCGGGTCGGAACACGGGAGATACGCAGTATTTT
CDR3 protein: CATRAGRNTGDTQYF

J gene: TRBJ1-2
V gene: TRBV11-2
clone size: medium-sized
D gene: TRBD1
CDR3 DNA: TGTGCCAGCAGCTACAGCGCCGGGACAGCTTATGGCTACACCTTC
CDR3 protein: CASSYSAGTAYGYTF

J gene: TRBJ2-1
V gene: TRBV6-1
clone size: .
D gene: TRBD2
CDR3 DNA: TGTGCCAGCAGTGAACTAGCGGGCTCCTACAATGAGCAGTTCTTC
CDR3 protein: CASSELAGSYNEQFF

J gene: TRBJ2-5
V gene: TRBV15
clone size: .
D gene: .
CDR3 DNA: TGTGTCACCAGCAGAGATAAATCTTCAGCTATAGAGACCCAGTACTTC
CDR3 protein: CVTSRDKSSAIETQYF

J gene: TRBJ1-1
V gene: TRBV6-6
clone size: .
D gene: TRBD1
CDR3 DNA: TGTGCCAGCAGTAACGACAGGGATCCCACTGAAGCTTTCTTT
CDR3 protein: CASSNDRDPTEAFF

J gene: TRBJ1-1
V gene: TRBV5-4
clone size: .
D gene: .
CDR3 DNA: TGTGCCAGCAGCCCCCCGGGGAACACTGAAGCTTTCTTT
CDR3 protein: CASSPPGNTEAFF

J gene: TRBJ1-2
V gene: TRBV6-6
clone size: .
D gene: .
CDR3 DNA: TGTGCCAGCAGACCAGGGGCGACCCCCGGCTACACCTTC
CDR3 protein: CASRPGATPGYTF

J gene: TRBJ2-7
V gene: TRBV9
clone size: .
D gene: .
CDR3 DNA: TGTGCCAGCAGCCCGTATCAAGGGTTCCTTTACGAGCAGTACTTC
CDR3 protein: CASSPYQGFLYEQYF

J gene: TRBJ1-6
V gene: TRBV13
clone size: .
D gene: .
CDR3 DNA: TGTGCCAGCAGCTTAGCACAGGCGGGCTCACCCCTCCACTTT
CDR3 protein: CASSLAQAGSPLHF